Reported below is one T cell receptor (beta chain). Naive CD8 cells lacked CD45RO and underwent positive selection for CCR7, leaving out terminally differentiated effector memory CD45RA+ cells. The sample originates from a study of shared clonotypes between healthy human individuals. Trimming removed 3 bases from V and 3 bases from J, with 8 bases in between. Germline V gives CDR1 MNHEY, CDR2 SMNVEV (reference sequence). The CDR3 consists of 13 residues. The method was immunoSEQ multiplex PCR; TCRdb's version includes in-frame clones alone and lacks a portion of them. The sample consists of about 680,000 clones, around 92% of them appearing once.

This chain connects TRBV27 to TRBJ2-5, with D uncertain. Sequenced: naive CD8+ T cells sorted from blood. The TCR comes from a young man in good health. In DNA, the CDR3 is TGTGCCAGCAGTTTCACAGAAGAAGAGACCCAGTACTTC. It translates to CASSFTEEETQYF.